This paragraph covers one T cell receptor (beta chain) sequence. Antigen unknown. TCRdb's copy holds only in-frame clones and misses some; the assay was immunoSEQ multiplex PCR. The table shows some 19,000 clones, with around nine tenths occurring only once. Germline V lookup: CDR1 GTSNPN, CDR2 SVGIG (reference sequence). This CDR3 is 11 amino acids long. The V and J ends lost 1 base and 8 bases respectively, with 8 bases between them. The data stem from a study of T cells in localized non-small cell lung cancer. Regarding the study as a whole: T cell clonality was highest in uninvolved adjacent lung, above tumor.

The J gene is TRBJ1-2, the V gene TRBV30, with D possibly matching TRBD1 (6 bases). The source of this sequence is a male donor older than 55 with stage I squamous cell lung carcinoma. Source: peripheral blood, taken before any cancer treatment. CDR3 nucleotides: TGTGCCTGGAGTGAAGGGGGGGGCTACACCTTC. It yields the protein CAWSEGGGYTF.